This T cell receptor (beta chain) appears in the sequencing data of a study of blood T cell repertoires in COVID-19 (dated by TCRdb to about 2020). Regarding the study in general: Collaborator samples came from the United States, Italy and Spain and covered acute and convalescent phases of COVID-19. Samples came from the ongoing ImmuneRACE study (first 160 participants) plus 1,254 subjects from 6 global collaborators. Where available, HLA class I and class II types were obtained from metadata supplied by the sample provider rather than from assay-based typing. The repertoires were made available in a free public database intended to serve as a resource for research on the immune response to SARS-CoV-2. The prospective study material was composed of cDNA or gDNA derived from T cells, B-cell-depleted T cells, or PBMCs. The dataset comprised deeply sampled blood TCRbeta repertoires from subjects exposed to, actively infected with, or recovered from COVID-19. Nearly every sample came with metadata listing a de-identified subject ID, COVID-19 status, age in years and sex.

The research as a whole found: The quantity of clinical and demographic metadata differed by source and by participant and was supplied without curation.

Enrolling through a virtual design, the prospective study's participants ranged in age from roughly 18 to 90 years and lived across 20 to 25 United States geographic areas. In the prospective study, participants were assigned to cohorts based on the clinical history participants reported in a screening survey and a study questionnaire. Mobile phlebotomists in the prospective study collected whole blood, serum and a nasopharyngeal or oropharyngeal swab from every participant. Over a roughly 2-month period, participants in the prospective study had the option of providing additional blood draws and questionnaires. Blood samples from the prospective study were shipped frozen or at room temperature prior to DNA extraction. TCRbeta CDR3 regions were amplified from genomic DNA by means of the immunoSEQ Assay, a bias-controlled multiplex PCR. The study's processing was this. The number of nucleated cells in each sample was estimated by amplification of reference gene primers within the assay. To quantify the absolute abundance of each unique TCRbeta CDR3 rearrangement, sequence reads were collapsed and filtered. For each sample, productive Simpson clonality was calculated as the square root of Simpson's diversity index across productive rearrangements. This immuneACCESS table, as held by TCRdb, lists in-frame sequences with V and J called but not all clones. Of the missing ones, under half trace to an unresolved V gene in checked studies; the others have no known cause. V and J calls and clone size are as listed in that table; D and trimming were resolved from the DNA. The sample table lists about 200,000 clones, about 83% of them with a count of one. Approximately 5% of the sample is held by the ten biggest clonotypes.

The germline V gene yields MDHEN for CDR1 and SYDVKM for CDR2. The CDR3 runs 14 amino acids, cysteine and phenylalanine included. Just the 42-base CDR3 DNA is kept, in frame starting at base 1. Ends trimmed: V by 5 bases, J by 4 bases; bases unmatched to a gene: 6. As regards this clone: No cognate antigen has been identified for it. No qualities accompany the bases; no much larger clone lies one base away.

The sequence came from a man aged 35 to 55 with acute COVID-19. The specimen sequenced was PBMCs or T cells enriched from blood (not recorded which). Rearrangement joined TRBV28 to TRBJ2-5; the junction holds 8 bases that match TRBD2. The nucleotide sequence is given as TGTGCCAGCAGTCGGGGGGGGGACCGAGAGACCCAGTACTTC. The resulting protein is CASSRGGDRETQYF.